This section outlines one T cell receptor beta chain sequence together with its context. One entry per CDR3 protein, called by TCRdb with MiXCR from the RT-PCR reads. The sample holds hundreds of thousands of distinct CDR3 sequences, 13% to 15% seen once. CDR3 length equals 21 residues. This TCR was sampled from a female donor in good health, serving as a healthy control. The chain combines TRBV21-1 with TRBJ2-1; the listed D gene, TRBD1, was not tested against the DNA. TRBV21-1 is labeled a pseudogene. The sequencing input was memory CD4+ T cells from blood. The CDR3 coding sequence is TGTGCCAGCAGCAAAGGCTATGGGACAGGGCCCCCTAGGGGATCGGCGAATGAGCAGTTCTTC. Translation: CASSKGYGTGPPRGSANEQFF.